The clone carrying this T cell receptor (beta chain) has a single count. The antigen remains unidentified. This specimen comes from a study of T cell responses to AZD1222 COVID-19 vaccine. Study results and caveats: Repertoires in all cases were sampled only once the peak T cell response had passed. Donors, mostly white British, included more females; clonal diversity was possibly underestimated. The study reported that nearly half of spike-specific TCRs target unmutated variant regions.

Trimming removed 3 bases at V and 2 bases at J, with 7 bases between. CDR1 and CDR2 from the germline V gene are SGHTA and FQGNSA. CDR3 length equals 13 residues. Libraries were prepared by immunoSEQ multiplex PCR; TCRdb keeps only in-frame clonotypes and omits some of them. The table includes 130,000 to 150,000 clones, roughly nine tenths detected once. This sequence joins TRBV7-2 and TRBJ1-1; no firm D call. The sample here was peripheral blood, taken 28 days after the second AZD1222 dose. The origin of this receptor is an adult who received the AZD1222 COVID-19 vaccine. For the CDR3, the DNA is TGTGCCAGCAGCTTGAGCGTTAACACTGAAGCTTTCTTT. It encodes CASSLSVNTEAFF.